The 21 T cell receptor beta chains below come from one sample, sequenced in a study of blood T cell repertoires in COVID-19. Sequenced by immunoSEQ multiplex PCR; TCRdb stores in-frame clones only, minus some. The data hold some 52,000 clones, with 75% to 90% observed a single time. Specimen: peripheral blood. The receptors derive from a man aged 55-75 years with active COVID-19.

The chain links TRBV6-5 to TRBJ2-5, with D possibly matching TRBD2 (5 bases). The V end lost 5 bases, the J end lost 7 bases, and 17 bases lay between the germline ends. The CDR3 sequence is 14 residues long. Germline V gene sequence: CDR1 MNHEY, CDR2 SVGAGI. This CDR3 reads CASSLPGESGTQYF. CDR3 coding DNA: TGTGCCAGCAGTCTTCCCGGGGAATCGGGGACCCAGTACTTC.

In nucleotides, the CDR3 is TGTGCTGAACAGAGGGTCGTCTCGGGTACGCAGTATTTT. This translates into CAEQRVVSGTQYF. The V and J genes are TRBV7-2 and TRBJ2-3; D possibly corresponds to TRBD2 (5 bases). The CDR3 is 13 amino acids. From germline, CDR1 is SGHTA and CDR2 FQGNSA.

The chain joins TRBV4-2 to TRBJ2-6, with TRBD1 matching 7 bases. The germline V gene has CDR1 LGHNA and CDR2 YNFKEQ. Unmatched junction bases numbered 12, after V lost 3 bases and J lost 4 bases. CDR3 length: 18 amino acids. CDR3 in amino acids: CASSQRQGSGSGANVLTF. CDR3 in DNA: TGTGCCAGCAGCCAGAGACAGGGTTCGGGATCCGGGGCCAACGTCCTGACTTTC.

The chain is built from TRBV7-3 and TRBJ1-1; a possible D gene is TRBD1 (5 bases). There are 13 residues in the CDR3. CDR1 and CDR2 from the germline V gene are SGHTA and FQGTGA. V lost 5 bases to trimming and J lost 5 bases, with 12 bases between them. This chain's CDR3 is CASSPVGGTEAFF. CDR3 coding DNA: TGTGCCAGCAGCCCCGTGGGGGGAACTGAAGCTTTCTTT.

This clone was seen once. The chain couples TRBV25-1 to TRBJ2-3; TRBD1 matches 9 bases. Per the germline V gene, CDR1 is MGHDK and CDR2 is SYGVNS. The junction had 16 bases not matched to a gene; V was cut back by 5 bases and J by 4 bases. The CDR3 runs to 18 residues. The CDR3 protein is CASSRPGQGLSGADTQYF. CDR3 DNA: TGTGCCAGCAGTCGACCGGGACAGGGCCTCTCGGGCGCAGATACGCAGTATTTT.

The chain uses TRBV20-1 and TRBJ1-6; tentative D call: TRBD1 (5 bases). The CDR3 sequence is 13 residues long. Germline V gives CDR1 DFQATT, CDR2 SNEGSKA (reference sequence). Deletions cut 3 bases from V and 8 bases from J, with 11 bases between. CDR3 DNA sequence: TGCAGTGCTAGTTCCGGGGGTGATTCACCCCTCCACTTT. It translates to CSASSGGDSPLHF.

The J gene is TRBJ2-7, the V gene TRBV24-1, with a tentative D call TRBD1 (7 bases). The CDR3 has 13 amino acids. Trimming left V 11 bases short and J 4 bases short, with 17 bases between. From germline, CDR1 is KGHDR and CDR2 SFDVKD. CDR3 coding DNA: TGTGCCATAGGAGGGACAGAGCCTTACGAGCAGTACTTC. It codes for CAIGGTEPYEQYF.

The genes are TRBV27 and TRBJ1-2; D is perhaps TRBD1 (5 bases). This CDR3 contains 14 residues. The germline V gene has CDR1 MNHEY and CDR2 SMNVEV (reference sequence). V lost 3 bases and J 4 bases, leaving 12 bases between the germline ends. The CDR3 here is CASSFGRAFYGYTF. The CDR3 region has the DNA TGTGCCAGCAGTTTTGGCAGGGCCTTCTATGGCTACACCTTC.

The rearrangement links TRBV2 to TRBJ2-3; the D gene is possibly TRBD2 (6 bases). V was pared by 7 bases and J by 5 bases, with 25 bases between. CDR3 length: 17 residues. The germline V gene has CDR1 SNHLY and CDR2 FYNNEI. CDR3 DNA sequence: TGTGCCAGCATTTCGCCGGGACTTCAAAACGGGGGAGATACGCAGTATTTT. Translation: CASISPGLQNGGDTQYF.

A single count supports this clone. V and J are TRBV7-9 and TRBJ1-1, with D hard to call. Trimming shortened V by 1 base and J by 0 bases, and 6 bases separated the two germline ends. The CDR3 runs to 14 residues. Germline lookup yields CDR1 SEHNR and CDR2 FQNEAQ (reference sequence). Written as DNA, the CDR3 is TGTGCCAGCAGCTTAGGGACTGTGAACACTGAAGCTTTCTTT. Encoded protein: CASSLGTVNTEAFF. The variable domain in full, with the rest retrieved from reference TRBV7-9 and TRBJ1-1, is DTGVSQNPRHKITKRGQNVTFRCDPISEHNRLYWYRQTLGQGPEFLTYFQNEAQLEKSRLLSDRFSAERPKGSFSTLEIQRTEQGDSAMYLCASSLGTVNTEAFFGQGTRLTVV.

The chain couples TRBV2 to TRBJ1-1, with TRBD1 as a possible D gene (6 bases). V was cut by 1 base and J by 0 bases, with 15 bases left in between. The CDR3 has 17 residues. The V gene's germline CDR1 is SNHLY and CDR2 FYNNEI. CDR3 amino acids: CASSEGVYRALNTEAFF. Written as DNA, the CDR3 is TGTGCCAGCAGTGAAGGGGTATACAGGGCCTTGAACACTGAAGCTTTCTTT.

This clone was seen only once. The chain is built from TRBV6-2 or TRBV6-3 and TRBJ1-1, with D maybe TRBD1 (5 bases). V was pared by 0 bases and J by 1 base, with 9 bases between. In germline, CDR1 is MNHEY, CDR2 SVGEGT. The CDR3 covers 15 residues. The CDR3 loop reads CASSYSGLGNTEAFF. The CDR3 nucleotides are TGTGCCAGCAGTTACTCGGGACTGGGGAACACTGAAGCTTTCTTT.

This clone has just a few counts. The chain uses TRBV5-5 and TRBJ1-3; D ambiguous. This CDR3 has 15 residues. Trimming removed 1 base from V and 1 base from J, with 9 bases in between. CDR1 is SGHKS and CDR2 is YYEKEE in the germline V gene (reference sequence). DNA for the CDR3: TGTGCCAGCAGCTTGTTCTCTAGATCTGGAAACACCATATATTTT. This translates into CASSLFSRSGNTIYF.

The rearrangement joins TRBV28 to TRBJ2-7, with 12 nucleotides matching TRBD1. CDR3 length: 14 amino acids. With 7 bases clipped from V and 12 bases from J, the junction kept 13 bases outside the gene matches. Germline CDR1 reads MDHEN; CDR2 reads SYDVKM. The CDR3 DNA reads TGTGCCAGCACCTTGGGGGACAGGGGGCTTGTGCGGTACTTC. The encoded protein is CASTLGDRGLVRYF.

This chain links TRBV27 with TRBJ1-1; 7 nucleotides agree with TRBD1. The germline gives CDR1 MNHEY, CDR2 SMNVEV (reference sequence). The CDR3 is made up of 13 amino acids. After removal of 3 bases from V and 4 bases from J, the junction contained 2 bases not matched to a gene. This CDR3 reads CASSLQGGTEAFF. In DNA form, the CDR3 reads TGTGCCAGCAGTTTGCAGGGGGGCACTGAAGCTTTCTTT.

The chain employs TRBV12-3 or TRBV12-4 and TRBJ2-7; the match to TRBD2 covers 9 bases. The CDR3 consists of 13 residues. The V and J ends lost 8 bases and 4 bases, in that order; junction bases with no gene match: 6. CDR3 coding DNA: TGTGCCAGCGGGGTAGCGGGAGAGTACGAGCAGTACTTC. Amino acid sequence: CASGVAGEYEQYF.

The CDR3 DNA sequence: TGTGCCAGCAGTTTGAGTGCGGGGCACGGGACCCAGTACTTC. Encoded protein: CASSLSAGHGTQYF. The gene calls are TRBV28 and TRBJ2-5; maybe TRBD2 (6 bases). CDR3 length equals 14 residues. V lost 3 bases, J lost 7 bases, and 15 bases lay in between. CDR1 MDHEN and CDR2 SYDVKM come from the germline V gene.

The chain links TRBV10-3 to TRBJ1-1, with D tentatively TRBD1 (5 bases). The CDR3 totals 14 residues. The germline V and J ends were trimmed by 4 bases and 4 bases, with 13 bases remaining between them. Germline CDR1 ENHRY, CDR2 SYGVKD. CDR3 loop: CAISARAQGTEAFF. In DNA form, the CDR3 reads TGTGCCATCAGTGCTAGGGCCCAGGGCACTGAAGCTTTCTTT.

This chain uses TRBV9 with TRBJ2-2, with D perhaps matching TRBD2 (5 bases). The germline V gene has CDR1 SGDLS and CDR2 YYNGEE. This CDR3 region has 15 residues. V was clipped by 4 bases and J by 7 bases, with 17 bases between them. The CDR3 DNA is TGTGCCAGCAGCATGAGGGCCGTTGAGGGCGGGGAGCTGTTTTTT. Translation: CASSMRAVEGGELFF.

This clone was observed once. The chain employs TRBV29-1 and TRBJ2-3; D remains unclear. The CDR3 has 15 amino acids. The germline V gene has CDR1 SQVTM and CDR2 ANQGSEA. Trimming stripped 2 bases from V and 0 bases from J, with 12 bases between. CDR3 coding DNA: TGCAGCGTTGAATCTCAACTGTTGAGCACAGATACGCAGTATTTT. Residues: CSVESQLLSTDTQYF.

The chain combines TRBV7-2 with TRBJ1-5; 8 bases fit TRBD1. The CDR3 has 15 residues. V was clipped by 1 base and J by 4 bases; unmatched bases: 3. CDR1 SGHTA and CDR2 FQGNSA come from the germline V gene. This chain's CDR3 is CASSLVGQANQPQHF. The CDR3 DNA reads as TGTGCCAGCAGCTTAGTGGGACAGGCAAATCAGCCCCAGCATTTT.